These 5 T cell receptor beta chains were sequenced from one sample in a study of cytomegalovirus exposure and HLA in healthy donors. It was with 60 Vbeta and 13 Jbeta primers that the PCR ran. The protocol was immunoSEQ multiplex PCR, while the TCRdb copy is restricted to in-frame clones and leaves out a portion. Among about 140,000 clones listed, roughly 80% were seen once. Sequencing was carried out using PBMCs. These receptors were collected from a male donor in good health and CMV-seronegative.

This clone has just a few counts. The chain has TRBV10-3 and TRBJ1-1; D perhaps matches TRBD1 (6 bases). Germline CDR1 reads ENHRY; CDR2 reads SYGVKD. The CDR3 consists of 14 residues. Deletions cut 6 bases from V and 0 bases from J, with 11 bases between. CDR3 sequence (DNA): TGTGCCATCAGCCGTACAGGGTTGAACACTGAAGCTTTCTTT. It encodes CAISRTGLNTEAFF.

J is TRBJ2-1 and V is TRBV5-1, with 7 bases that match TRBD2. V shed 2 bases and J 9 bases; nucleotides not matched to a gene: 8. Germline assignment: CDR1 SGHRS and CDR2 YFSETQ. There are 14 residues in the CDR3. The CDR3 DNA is TGCGCCAGCAGCTTTAACTTGGGGAGGGGTGAGCAGTTCTTC. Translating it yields CASSFNLGRGEQFF.

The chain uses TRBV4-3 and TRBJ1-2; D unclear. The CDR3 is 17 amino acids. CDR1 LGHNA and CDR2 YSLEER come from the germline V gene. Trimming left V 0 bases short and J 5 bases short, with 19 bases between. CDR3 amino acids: CASSQDHLEDGGYGYTF. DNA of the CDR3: TGCGCCAGCAGCCAAGATCATTTAGAAGACGGCGGGTATGGCTACACCTTC.

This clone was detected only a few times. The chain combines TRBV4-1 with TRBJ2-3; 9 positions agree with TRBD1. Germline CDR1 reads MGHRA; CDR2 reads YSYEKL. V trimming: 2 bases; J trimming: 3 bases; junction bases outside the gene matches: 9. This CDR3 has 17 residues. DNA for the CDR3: TGCGCCAGCAGCCAATTCGCCACAGGGGGCGCGACAGATACGCAGTATTTT. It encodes CASSQFATGGATDTQYF.

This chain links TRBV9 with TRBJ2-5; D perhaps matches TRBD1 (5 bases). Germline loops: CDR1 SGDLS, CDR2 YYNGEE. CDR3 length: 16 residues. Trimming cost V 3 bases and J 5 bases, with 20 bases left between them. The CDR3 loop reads CASSGRQLLDGETQYF. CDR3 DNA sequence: TGTGCCAGCAGCGGACGACAGCTATTGGATGGGGAGACCCAGTACTTC.